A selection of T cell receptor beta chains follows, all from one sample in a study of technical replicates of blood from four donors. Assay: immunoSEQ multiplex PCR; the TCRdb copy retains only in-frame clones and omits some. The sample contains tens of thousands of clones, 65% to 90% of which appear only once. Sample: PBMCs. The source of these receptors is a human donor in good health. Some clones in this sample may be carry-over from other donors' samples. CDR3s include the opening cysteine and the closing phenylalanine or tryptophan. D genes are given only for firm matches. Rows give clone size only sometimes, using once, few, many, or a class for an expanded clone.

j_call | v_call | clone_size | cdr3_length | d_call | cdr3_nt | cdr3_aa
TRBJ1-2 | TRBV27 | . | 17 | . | TGTGCCAGCAGTTTATCGCCGGCGTGGGTTGCGGACTATGGCTACACCTTC | CASSLSPAWVADYGYTF
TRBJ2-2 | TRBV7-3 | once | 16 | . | TGTGCCAGCAGCTTAATGGGGGGGGCCGAGGCCGGGGAGCTGTTTTTT | CASSLMGGAEAGELFF
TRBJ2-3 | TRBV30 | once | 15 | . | TGTGCCTGGATACCAAAACTAGCCGGATCGGATACGCAGTATTTT | CAWIPKLAGSDTQYF
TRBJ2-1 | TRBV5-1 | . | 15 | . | TGCGCCAGCAGCTTGGTAGGGGGAGCTCTCAATGAGCAGTTCTTC | CASSLVGGALNEQFF
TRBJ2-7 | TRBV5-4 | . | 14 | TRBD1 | TGTGCCAGCAGCGGTACAGGGGGCCCCTACGAGCAGTACTTC | CASSGTGGPYEQYF
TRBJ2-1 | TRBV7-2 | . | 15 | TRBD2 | TGTGCCAGCAGCTTTTTTGCGGGGGGCTACAATGAGCAGTTCTTC | CASSFFAGGYNEQFF
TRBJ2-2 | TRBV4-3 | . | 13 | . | TGCGCCAGCAGCCAGACCCCGGGCGGGGAGCTGTTTTTT | CASSQTPGGELFF
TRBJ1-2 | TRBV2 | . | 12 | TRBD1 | TGTGCCAGCCGGACAGGGCTCCAAGGCTACACCTTC | CASRTGLQGYTF
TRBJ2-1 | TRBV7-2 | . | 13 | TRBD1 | TGTGCCAGCAGCCGGGACAGGGGCGATGAGCAGTTCTTC | CASSRDRGDEQFF
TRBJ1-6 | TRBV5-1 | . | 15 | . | TGCGCCAGCAGCTTGACAGGCATAGAGAATTCACCCCTCCACTTT | CASSLTGIENSPLHF
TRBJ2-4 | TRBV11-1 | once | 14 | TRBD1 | TGTGCCAGCAGGACAGGGGGGTCAAAAAACATTCAGTACTTC | CASRTGGSKNIQYF
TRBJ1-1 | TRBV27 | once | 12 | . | TGTGCCAGCAGTCCACAGGGTACTGAAGCTTTCTTT | CASSPQGTEAFF
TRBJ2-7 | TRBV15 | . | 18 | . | TGTGCCACCAGCATGGACTCCCCGGGTATAGGTGTAAAATACGAGCAGTACTTC | CATSMDSPGIGVKYEQYF
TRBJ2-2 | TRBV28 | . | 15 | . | TGTGCCAGCAGTTCCGGGACAAGGAACACCGGGGAGCTGTTTTTT | CASSSGTRNTGELFF
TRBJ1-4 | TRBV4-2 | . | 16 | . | TGTGCCAGCAGCAAAAGGAGCTCCATTAGTATTGAAAAACTGTTTTTT | CASSKRSSISIEKLFF
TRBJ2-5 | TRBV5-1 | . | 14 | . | TGCGCCAGCAGCTGGAGGGGTGCATCGGAGACCCAGTACTTC | CASSWRGASETQYF
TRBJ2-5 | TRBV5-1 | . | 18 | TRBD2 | TGCGCCAGCAGTATACCAACTAGCGGGGGGTCCTTTCAAGAGACCCAGTACTTC | CASSIPTSGGSFQETQYF
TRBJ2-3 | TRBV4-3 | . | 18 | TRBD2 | TGCGCCAGCAGCCACAACAGGGGACTAGCGGGAGGAAGTGGTACGCAGTATTTT | CASSHNRGLAGGSGTQYF
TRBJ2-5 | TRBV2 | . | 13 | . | TGTGCCAGCAGTGACAGACTGCGAGAGACCCAGTACTTC | CASSDRLRETQYF
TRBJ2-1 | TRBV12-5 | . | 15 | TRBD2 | TGTGCTAGTGGTTTGGTCCATACGGGGGGGGATGAGCAGTTCTTC | CASGLVHTGGDEQFF
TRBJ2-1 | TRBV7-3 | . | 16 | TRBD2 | TGTGCCAGCAGCCCGTGGGTGACTAGCGGGTGGGATGAGCAGTTCTTC | CASSPWVTSGWDEQFF
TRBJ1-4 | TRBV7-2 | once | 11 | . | TGTGCCAGCAGTTTCGATGAAAAACTGTTTTTT | CASSFDEKLFF
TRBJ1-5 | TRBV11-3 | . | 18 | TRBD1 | TGTGCCAGCAGCAAGCCCGGGACAGGGGTAAGTCGCAATCAGCCCCAGCATTTT | CASSKPGTGVSRNQPQHF
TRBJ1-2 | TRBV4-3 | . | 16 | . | TGCGCCAGCAGCCAAGATAGTACAGAAGCCTTCTATGGCTACACCTTC | CASSQDSTEAFYGYTF
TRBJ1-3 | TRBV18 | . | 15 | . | TGTGCCAGCTCTCCCGTCGCAGGTTCAGGAAACACCATATATTTT | CASSPVAGSGNTIYF
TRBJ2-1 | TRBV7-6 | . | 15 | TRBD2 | TGTGCCAGCAGCTTGGGTTTGGCGGGAGGGGGAGAGCAGTTCTTC | CASSLGLAGGGEQFF
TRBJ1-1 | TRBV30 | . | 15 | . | TGTGCCTGGAGTACAGGGTATGTGGTGAACACTGAAGCTTTCTTT | CAWSTGYVVNTEAFF
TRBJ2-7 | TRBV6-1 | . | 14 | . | TGTGCCAGCAGTGAAGGTCAGGCCCCCCACGAGCAGTACTTC | CASSEGQAPHEQYF
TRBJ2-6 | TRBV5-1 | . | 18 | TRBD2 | TGCGCCAGCAGCTTGGCCCTAGCGGGGGTCTCTGGGGCCAACGTCCTGACTTTC | CASSLALAGVSGANVLTF
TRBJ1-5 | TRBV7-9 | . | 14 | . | TGTGCCAGCAGCTTAGACACCAACAATCAGCCCCAGCATTTT | CASSLDTNNQPQHF
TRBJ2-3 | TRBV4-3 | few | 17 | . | TGCGCCAGCAGCCAAGTGTTTGGGGCCATGGGGACAGATACGCAGTATTTT | CASSQVFGAMGTDTQYF
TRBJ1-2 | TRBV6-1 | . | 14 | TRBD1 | TGTGCCAGCAGTGAACAGGGGGCGAAATATGGCTACACCTTC | CASSEQGAKYGYTF
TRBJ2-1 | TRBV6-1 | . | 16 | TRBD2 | TGTGCCAGCAGTGAAGCGCTGGGACTAGCGGGGGGGACGGAATTCTTC | CASSEALGLAGGTEFF